These 29 T cell receptor beta chains came from one sample sequenced in a study of blood T cell repertoires in COVID-19. Assay used: immunoSEQ multiplex PCR; TCRdb lists only in-frame clones, some missing. The sample records about 150,000 clones, approximately 86% being singletons. The sample comprised peripheral blood. These TCRs come from a man in his fifties or sixties with COVID-19, enrolled during active disease.

This clone was seen once. The chain is built from TRBV6-5 and TRBJ1-1; D gene ambiguous. V was pared by 7 bases and J by 4 bases, with 16 bases between. The germline V gene encodes CDR1 MNHEY and CDR2 SVGAGI. The CDR3 sequence is 14 residues long. Here the CDR3 reads CASILLTGSTEAFF. In DNA, the CDR3 is TGTGCCAGCATTTTACTAACCGGGAGCACTGAAGCTTTCTTT.

The CDR3 reads CASTKAATIYF. Here the CDR3 DNA reads TGTGCCAGCACCAAGGCGGCCACCATATATTTT. The V gene is TRBV11-2, the J gene TRBJ1-3; D is unclear. The V gene lost 7 bases and the J gene lost 9 bases, with 10 bases spanning the gap. The CDR3 extends over 11 amino acids. Germline V gives CDR1 SGHAT, CDR2 FQNNGV.

This chain uses TRBV5-1 with TRBJ2-3, with TRBD1 identical over 9 bases. Germline V lookup: CDR1 SGHRS, CDR2 YFSETQ. The CDR3 extends over 17 amino acids. Unmatched junction bases numbered 9, after V lost 4 bases and J lost 0 bases. The CDR3 DNA follows: TGCGCCAGCAGCGCAACGGGACAGGGTTTTAGCACAGATACGCAGTATTTT. Its protein is CASSATGQGFSTDTQYF.

This rearrangement joins TRBV5-1 to TRBJ1-1; D is unresolved. Trimming shortened V by 5 bases and J by 1 base, and 6 bases separated the two germline ends. Germline V lookup: CDR1 SGHRS, CDR2 YFSETQ. CDR3 length equals 12 residues. As DNA, the CDR3 is TGCGCCAGCAGTGAGGGGAACACTGAAGCTTTCTTT. Translated: CASSEGNTEAFF.

V and J are TRBV19 and TRBJ1-4; 11 nucleotides agree with TRBD1. V lost 11 bases, J lost 7 bases, and 6 bases stayed unmatched. CDR1 and CDR2 from the germline V gene are LNHDA and SQIVND (reference sequence). This CDR3 comprises 13 residues. CDR3 in amino acids: CAGGGQGGEKLFF. The CDR3, as DNA: TGTGCCGGAGGGGGACAGGGGGGTGAAAAACTGTTTTTT.

V is TRBV9 and J is TRBJ1-2; no clear D gene. The V end was cut by 0 bases, the J end by 2 bases, with 5 bases between. The V gene's germline CDR1 is SGDLS and CDR2 YYNGEE. CDR3 length: 13 amino acids. The CDR3 region is CASSVARNYGYTF. The CDR3 DNA is TGTGCCAGCAGCGTAGCTAGGAACTATGGCTACACCTTC.

The V call is TRBV6-5, the J call TRBJ1-1; D not certain. The CDR3 loop spans 14 amino acids. Germline CDR1 reads MNHEY; CDR2 reads SVGAGI. Trimming removed 2 bases at V and 0 bases at J, with 7 bases between. The CDR3 DNA sequence: TGTGCCAGCAGTTACCGGAGATTGAACACTGAAGCTTTCTTT. This translates into CASSYRRLNTEAFF.

The chain joins TRBV12-5 to TRBJ1-5, with 10 bases fitting TRBD1. The CDR3 is made up of 19 amino acids. Germline V gives CDR1 LGHNT, CDR2 FRNRAP. The J segment lost 4 bases and the V segment lost 1 base, leaving 13 bases of the junction unmatched. The CDR3 sequence is CASGLGEDRGLGWNQPQHF. The CDR3 DNA sequence: TGTGCTAGTGGTTTGGGAGAGGACAGGGGGTTAGGTTGGAATCAGCCCCAGCATTTT.

This chain links TRBV7-6 with TRBJ2-7; a weak D match, TRBD2 (6 bases). The CDR3 has 16 residues. V was clipped by 2 bases and J by 6 bases, with 20 bases between them. Looked up from germline, CDR1 is SGHVS and CDR2 is FNYEAQ. CDR3: CASSLIIGTARAEQYF. DNA of the CDR3: TGTGCCAGCAGCTTAATCATTGGGACTGCGAGGGCCGAGCAGTACTTC.

In this sample, this clone turned up once. This sequence joins TRBV12-5 and TRBJ1-1; a possible D gene is TRBD1 (5 bases). Trimming took off 0 bases at V and 4 bases at J, with 15 bases between the two ends. The CDR3 totals 16 residues. The germline V gene encodes CDR1 LGHNT and CDR2 FRNRAP. CDR3 sequence reads: CASGLVLGQQGTEAFF. CDR3 DNA sequence: TGTGCTAGTGGTTTGGTATTGGGCCAGCAGGGCACTGAAGCTTTCTTT.

The chain carries TRBV27 and TRBJ2-6; D is undetermined. This CDR3 is built from 14 residues. The V gene lost 3 bases and the J gene lost 1 base, with 4 bases spanning the gap. The germline CDR1 and CDR2 sequences are MNHEY and SMNVEV (reference sequence). CDR3: CASSFSSGANVLTF. CDR3 nucleotides: TGTGCCAGCAGTTTTTCATCTGGGGCCAACGTCCTGACTTTC.

The rearrangement uses TRBV5-1 and TRBJ2-5, with 12 positions matching TRBD2. The CDR3 covers 17 residues. With 7 bases clipped from V and 5 bases from J, the junction kept 15 bases outside the gene matches. Germline CDR1 is SGHRS and CDR2 is YFSETQ. The CDR3 DNA sequence: TGCGCCAGCGCCTCCGGGGCTAGCGGGGGGGCCGAGGAGACCCAGTACTTC. It encodes CASASGASGGAEETQYF.

The chain has TRBV12-3 or TRBV12-4 and TRBJ1-1, with D uncertain. Trimming pared 6 bases from V and 8 bases from J, leaving 10 bases between. The CDR3 is 11 amino acids. The CDR3 here is CASSLLREAFF. Here the CDR3 DNA reads TGTGCCAGCAGCTTACTAAGAGAAGCTTTCTTT.

V is TRBV18 and J is TRBJ2-7; 8 bases line up with TRBD1. V was pared by 6 bases and J by 7 bases, with 5 bases of the junction left unmatched. CDR3 length: 12 residues. Germline V gene sequence: CDR1 KGHSH, CDR2 LQKENI. The CDR3 region has the DNA TGTGCCAGCTCGCAGAACAGGGGGGAGCAGTACTTC. This encodes CASSQNRGEQYF.

The chain uses TRBV28 and TRBJ1-2; D perhaps matches TRBD1 (6 bases). The CDR3 is 16 amino acids. Per germline, CDR1 MDHEN and CDR2 SYDVKM. Trimming took off 4 bases at V and 4 bases at J, with 19 bases between the two ends. CDR3 nucleotides: TGTGCCAGCAGTTCCACAGGGAACCCCCACATCTATGGCTACACCTTC. Translating it yields CASSSTGNPHIYGYTF.

Concerning this clone: Other DNA sequences in the same sample also yield this CDR3. The gene calls are TRBV19 and TRBJ2-2; D unclear. V lost 3 bases, J lost 0 bases, and 5 bases lay in between. The CDR3 loop spans 14 amino acids. Germline loops: CDR1 LNHDA, CDR2 SQIVND (reference sequence). The DNA for the CDR3 is TGTGCCAGTAGTATTACAGCGAACACCGGGGAGCTGTTTTTT. Its translation: CASSITANTGELFF.

V is TRBV19 and J is TRBJ1-5, with D possibly matching TRBD1 (6 bases). CDR1 is LNHDA, CDR2 SQIVND, per germline (reference sequence). CDR3 length equals 16 residues. V shed 0 bases and J shed 5 bases, with 14 bases lying between them. The DNA for the CDR3 is TGTGCCAGTAGTATAGATAGGGTCACAGGGTATCAGCCCCAGCATTTT. Protein: CASSIDRVTGYQPQHF.

The rearrangement links TRBV18 to TRBJ2-1; 8 bases map to TRBD1. The CDR3 sequence is 17 residues long. Germline CDR1 KGHSH, CDR2 LQKENI. Trimming removed 3 bases from V and 4 bases from J; junction bases left unmatched: 11. CDR3 residues: CASSPLNQGAGYNEQFF. As DNA, the CDR3 is TGTGCCAGCTCACCGCTTAACCAGGGGGCCGGGTACAATGAGCAGTTCTTC.

The genes are TRBV14 and TRBJ2-2; possibly TRBD1 for D (6 bases). Per germline, CDR1 SGHDN and CDR2 FVKESK. Deletions cut 3 bases from V and 6 bases from J, with 11 bases between. This CDR3 is 14 amino acids long. The CDR3 loop reads CASSQTQGPGELFF. The CDR3 DNA reads as TGTGCCAGCAGCCAGACCCAGGGGCCCGGGGAGCTGTTTTTT. The full variable domain, rest sourced from reference TRBV14 and TRBJ2-2, is EAGVTQFPSHSVIEKGQTVTLRCDPISGHDNLYWYRRVMGKEIKFLLHFVKESKQDESGMPNNRFLAERTGGTYSTLKVQPAELEDSGVYFCASSQTQGPGELFFGEGSRLTVL.

This chain joins TRBV6-2 or TRBV6-3 and TRBJ2-1; 7 nucleotides match TRBD2. The ends lost 4 bases at V and 7 bases at J; junction bases unmatched: 13. This CDR3 contains 16 residues. Germline V gives CDR1 MNHEY, CDR2 SVGEGT. Here the CDR3 reads CASSSPSGGGLNEQFF. CDR3 nucleotide sequence: TGTGCCAGCAGTTCCCCTAGTGGGGGGGGACTGAATGAGCAGTTCTTC.

The chain carries TRBV7-8 and TRBJ1-4; perhaps TRBD1 as D (6 bases). The CDR3 totals 14 residues. V gave up 6 bases and J gave up 6 bases, with 14 bases separating them. In germline, CDR1 is SGHVS, CDR2 FQNEAQ. The CDR3 bases are TGTGCCAGCAGACCTGGGGGCGCCCATGAAAAACTGTTTTTT. Its protein product is CASRPGGAHEKLFF.

The gene calls are TRBV7-3 and TRBJ2-3; 12 nucleotides agree with TRBD1. Per the germline V gene, CDR1 is SGHTA and CDR2 is FQGTGA. There are 16 residues in the CDR3. V was pared by 5 bases and J by 6 bases, with 9 bases of the junction left unmatched. The CDR3 DNA reads as TGTGCCAGCAGCCCTCTGGGACAGGGGGCGGCCGATACGCAGTATTTT. Amino acids: CASSPLGQGAADTQYF.

The chain links TRBV19 to TRBJ1-5, with 7 bases lining up with TRBD1. V shed 6 bases, J shed 4 bases, and the junction held 3 bases outside the gene matches. Germline CDR1 and CDR2: LNHDA and SQIVND (reference sequence). This CDR3 region has 13 residues. For the CDR3, the DNA is TGTGCCAGTAGCGACAGGGTAAATCAGCCCCAGCATTTT. Translating gives CASSDRVNQPQHF.

The chain combines TRBV2 with TRBJ1-5; maybe TRBD1 (5 bases). Germline assignment: CDR1 SNHLY and CDR2 FYNNEI. V lost 6 bases, J lost 3 bases, and 12 bases lay in between. This CDR3 is 14 amino acids long. The DNA of the CDR3 is TGTGCCAGCAGGGCCGAGACAGTCAATCAGCCCCAGCATTTT. Its protein product is CASRAETVNQPQHF.

V usage is TRBV27 and J usage is TRBJ1-1; 7 bases match TRBD1. V trimming: 4 bases; J trimming: 7 bases; junction bases outside the gene matches: 6. Germline CDR1 is MNHEY and CDR2 is SMNVEV (reference sequence). This CDR3 has 13 amino acids. The CDR3: CASSSTGSGEAFF. In nucleotides, the CDR3 is TGTGCCAGCAGTTCGACAGGGTCCGGTGAAGCTTTCTTT.

This clone was seen only a few times. The chain employs TRBV19 and TRBJ2-3, with TRBD1 identical over 7 bases. The junction had 7 bases not matched to a gene; V was cut back by 5 bases and J by 2 bases. The CDR3 covers 15 residues. In germline, CDR1 is LNHDA, CDR2 SQIVND (reference sequence). CDR3 loop: CASSDPRGPTDTQYF. CDR3 coding DNA: TGTGCCAGTAGTGACCCGAGGGGGCCCACAGATACGCAGTATTTT.

This rearrangement joins TRBV7-8 to TRBJ1-1; 9 nucleotides align to TRBD1. The length of the CDR3 is 14 residues. The germline V gene has CDR1 SGHVS and CDR2 FQNEAQ. V dropped 4 bases and J dropped 9; count of bases not matched to a gene: 9. The DNA of the CDR3 is TGTGCCAGCAGCTACGGGACAGGGACGGGGCAAGCTTTCTTT. Amino acids: CASSYGTGTGQAFF.

The J gene is TRBJ1-2, the V gene TRBV11-2; D is perhaps TRBD1 (5 bases). V was cut by 0 bases and J by 3 bases, with 11 bases left in between. This CDR3 region has 15 residues. The germline V gene has CDR1 SGHAT and CDR2 FQNNGV. Written as DNA, the CDR3 is TGTGCCAGCAGCTTAGAGCCCGACAGCGACTATGGCTACACCTTC. Its protein product is CASSLEPDSDYGYTF.

A single count supports this clone. The chain links TRBV7-9 to TRBJ2-5, with TRBD1 as a possible D gene (6 bases). Per germline, CDR1 SEHNR and CDR2 FQNEAQ (reference sequence). The length of the CDR3 is 14 residues. V was cut by 2 bases and J by 5 bases, with 12 bases left in between. This chain's CDR3 is CASSLQGQQETQYF. The CDR3 nucleotides read TGTGCCAGCAGCTTACAGGGGCAGCAGGAGACCCAGTACTTC. The full variable domain, rest sourced from reference TRBV7-9 and TRBJ2-5, is DTGVSQNPRHKITKRGQNVTFRCDPISEHNRLYWYRQTLGQGPEFLTYFQNEAQLEKSRLLSDRFSAERPKGSFSTLEIQRTEQGDSAMYLCASSLQGQQETQYFGPGTRLLVL.